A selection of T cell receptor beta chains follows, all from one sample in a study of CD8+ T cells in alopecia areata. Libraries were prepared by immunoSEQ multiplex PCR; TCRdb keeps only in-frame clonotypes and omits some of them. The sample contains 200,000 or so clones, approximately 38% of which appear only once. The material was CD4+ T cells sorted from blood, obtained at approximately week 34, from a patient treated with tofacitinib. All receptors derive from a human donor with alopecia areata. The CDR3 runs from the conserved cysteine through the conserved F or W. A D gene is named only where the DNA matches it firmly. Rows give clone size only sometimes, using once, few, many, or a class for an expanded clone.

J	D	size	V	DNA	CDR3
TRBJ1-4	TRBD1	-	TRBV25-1	TGTGCCAGCAGTGACCTCTCCTCCGGGACAGGGTATGAAAAACTGTTTTTT	CASSDLSSGTGYEKLFF
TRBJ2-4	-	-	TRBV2	TGTGCCAGCACCCCTCAAAAAGGGACGGTCCCCTTAGCCAAAAACATTCAGTACTTC	CASTPQKGTVPLAKNIQYF
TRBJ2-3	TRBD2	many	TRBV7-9	TGTGCCAGCAGCTCTCGGGTAGCGGGGGCCACTAGCACAGATACGCAGTATTTT	CASSSRVAGATSTDTQYF
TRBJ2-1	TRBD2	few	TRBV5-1	TGCGCCAGCAGCGTGTATAGCGGGAGTCTCTACAATGAGCAGTTCTTC	CASSVYSGSLYNEQFF
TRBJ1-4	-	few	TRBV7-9	TGTGCCAGCAGCTTGGGCAGCCGGGGCGAAAAACTGTTTTTT	CASSLGSRGEKLFF
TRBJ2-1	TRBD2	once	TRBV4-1	TGCGCCAGCAGCCAAGATTGGGCGCTAGCGGGTAACAATGAGCAGTTCTTC	CASSQDWALAGNNEQFF
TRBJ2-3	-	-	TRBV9	TGTGCCAGCAGCGTAGGGCCCACAGATACGCAGTATTTT	CASSVGPTDTQYF
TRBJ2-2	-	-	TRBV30	TGTGCCTGGACGCGGAGGGACGGGAGAGTTACCGGGGAGCTGTTTTTT	CAWTRRDGRVTGELFF
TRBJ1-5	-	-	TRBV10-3	TGTGCCATCAGTGGGGGGGCGGCAGGTCAGCCCCAGCATTTT	CAISGGAAGQPQHF
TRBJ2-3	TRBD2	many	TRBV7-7	TGTGCTAGCAGCAGAAGCGGGATAGGTACAGATACGCAGTATTTT	CASSRSGIGTDTQYF
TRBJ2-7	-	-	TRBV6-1	TGTGCCAGCAGAAGTGGACTGCACTCCTACGAGCAGTACTTC	CASRSGLHSYEQYF
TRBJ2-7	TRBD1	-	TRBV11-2	TGTGCCAGCAGCCCCCGGACAGGTCCGATTTCCAACTACGAGCAGTACTTC	CASSPRTGPISNYEQYF
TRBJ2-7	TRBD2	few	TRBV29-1	TGCAGCGTTGAGCGGGAGGGCTCCTACGAGCAGTACTTC	CSVEREGSYEQYF
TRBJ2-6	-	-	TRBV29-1	TGCAGCGTTGAAGTCAGGGCATCTGGGGCCAACGTCCTGACTTTC	CSVEVRASGANVLTF
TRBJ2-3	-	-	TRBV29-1	TGCGGCTGCCGGGATACGCAGTATTTT	CGCRDTQYF
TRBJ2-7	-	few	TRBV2	TGTGCCAGCAGCCCACAAGTTTACGAGCAGTACTTC	CASSPQVYEQYF
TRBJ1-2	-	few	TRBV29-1	TGCAGCGTTCGACGACCTCTCTATGGCTACACCTTC	CSVRRPLYGYTF
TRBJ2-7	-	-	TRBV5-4	TGTGCCAGCAGCGCCTCGGACGGGACCTACGAGCAGTACTTC	CASSASDGTYEQYF
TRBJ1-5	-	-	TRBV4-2	TGTGCCAGCAGCCAAGATATAATCCAACCCGGTCAGCCCCAGCATTTT	CASSQDIIQPGQPQHF
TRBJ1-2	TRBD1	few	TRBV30	TGTGCCTGGAGTGTCAACAGGGGGTTTGAGGGAGGCTACACCTTC	CAWSVNRGFEGGYTF
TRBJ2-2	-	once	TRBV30	TGTGCCTGGAGGATGAGGGACACTAGGAAAGGGGAGCTGTTTTTT	CAWRMRDTRKGELFF
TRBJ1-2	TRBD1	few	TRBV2	TGTGCCAGCAGGGGACAGTACAACTATGGCTACACCTTC	CASRGQYNYGYTF
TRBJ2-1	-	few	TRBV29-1	TGCAGCGTTGAAAACAGCCCCAATGAGCAGTTCTTC	CSVENSPNEQFF